The 21 T cell receptor beta chains presented below share a single source sample, sequenced in a study of shared clonotypes between healthy human individuals. Using immunoSEQ multiplex PCR, the repertoire was profiled, and TCRdb retains in-frame clones only, with some absent. The sample has 1,500,000 or so clones, 95% to 97% seen once; the top ten hold approximately 1.1%. Source material: naive CD4+ T cells sorted from blood. Subset in this sample: CD45RA+ positively selected. These receptor sequences come from a man between 25 and 39 years old in good health.

V and J are TRBV6-5 and TRBJ1-5; TRBD1 matches 7 bases. Germline assignment: CDR1 MNHEY and CDR2 SVGAGI. The trim removed 2 bases at V and 5 bases at J, leaving 6 bases unmatched. The CDR3 covers 15 residues. The CDR3 DNA sequence: TGTGCCAGCAGTTACAAGGACAGGAGGGATCAGCCCCAGCATTTT. Its translation: CASSYKDRRDQPQHF.

The rearrangement joins TRBV12-1 to TRBJ2-7; the table's TRBD1 call for D was not verified on the DNA. TRBV12-1 is shown as a pseudogene. This CDR3 region has 16 residues. CDR3 DNA sequence: TGTGCCAGCAGCCTCTTCAGGGCAATTATAGCCTACGAGCAGTACTTC. This encodes CASSLFRAIIAYEQYF.

The CDR3 sequence: CASRDPGSEQYF. The CDR3 DNA reads as TGTGCCAGTAGAGATCCAGGGAGCGAGCAGTACTTC. The chain joins TRBV19 to TRBJ2-7; D tentatively fits TRBD1 or TRBD2 (5 bases each). This CDR3 comprises 12 residues. CDR1 LNHDA and CDR2 SQIVND come from the germline V gene (reference sequence). V was cut by 6 bases and J by 6 bases, with 12 bases left in between. Combining the CDR3 with reference TRBV19 and TRBJ2-7 gives the whole variable domain DGGITQSPKYLFRKEGQNVTLSCEQNLNHDAMYWYRQDPGQGLRLIYYSQIVNDFQKGDIAEGYSVSREKKESFPLTVTSAQKNPTAFYLCASRDPGSEQYFGPGTRLTVT.

A note on this clone: Other DNA sequences in this sample translate to the same CDR3. The rearrangement joins TRBV7-2 to TRBJ2-7, with 8 bases that match TRBD2. The CDR3 consists of 14 residues. V dropped 4 bases and J dropped 2; count of bases not matched to a gene: 4. Germline V gives CDR1 SGHTA, CDR2 FQGNSA. In nucleotides, the CDR3 is TGTGCCAGCAGCTCAACTAGCGGCCCCTACGAGCAGTACTTC. Protein product: CASSSTSGPYEQYF.

The chain couples TRBV4-3 to TRBJ2-2, with TRBD2 identical over 12 bases. Trimming at V came to 1 base and at J to 5 bases, leaving 5 bases not matched to a gene. Germline CDR1 LGHNA, CDR2 YSLEER. There are 17 residues in the CDR3. DNA for the CDR3: TGCGCCAGCAGCCAAGGGGCTAGCGGGAGGGGGACCGGGGAGCTGTTTTTT. It is translated as CASSQGASGRGTGELFF.

The chain combines TRBV5-1 with TRBJ2-1; 8 positions match TRBD2. V shed 0 bases, J shed 4 bases, and the junction held 9 bases outside the gene matches. Germline CDR1 and CDR2: SGHRS and YFSETQ. There are 17 residues in the CDR3. CDR3 protein: CASSLGGRPTSYNEQFF. For the CDR3, the DNA is TGCGCCAGCAGCTTGGGCGGGAGGCCGACCTCTTACAATGAGCAGTTCTTC.

This clone appeared once. The J gene is TRBJ1-5, the V gene TRBV6-6, with unresolved D. This CDR3 contains 13 residues. The V end lost 5 bases, the J end lost 7 bases, and 12 bases lay between the germline ends. Germline V lookup: CDR1 MNHNY, CDR2 SVGAGI (reference sequence). CDR3 in amino acids: CASSGDLIQPQHF. CDR3 bases: TGTGCCAGCAGTGGAGACTTGATCCAGCCCCAGCATTTT.

The rearrangement joins TRBV13 to TRBJ2-3, with D uncertain. Trimming took 0 bases from V and 4 from J, leaving 14 bases between them. Per the germline V gene, CDR1 is PRHDT and CDR2 is FYEKMQ (reference sequence). This CDR3 has 16 residues. The CDR3 bases are TGTGCCAGCAGCTTAGGTGTACATCCCGCGGCAGATACGCAGTATTTT. It yields the protein CASSLGVHPAADTQYF.

This chain links TRBV9 with TRBJ2-7, with D hard to call. The CDR3 extends over 13 amino acids. Germline-derived CDR1 and CDR2 are SGDLS and YYNGEE. V dropped 4 bases and J dropped 9 bases, with 17 bases sitting between them. CDR3 nucleotide sequence: TGTGCCAGCAGCCCCCGGACCCCCTCGGGGCAGTACTTC. It specifies CASSPRTPSGQYF.

The genes are TRBV6-1 and TRBJ1-2, with D possibly being TRBD1 (6 bases). The V gene's germline CDR1 is MNHNS and CDR2 SASEGT. Deletions cut 7 bases from V and 7 bases from J, with 16 bases between. The CDR3 consists of 13 residues. CDR3 DNA: TGTGCCAGCACTAAACGGGGGGGGCTTGGCTACACCTTC. Translating it yields CASTKRGGLGYTF.

The chain uses TRBV19 and TRBJ2-5; D ambiguous. V was clipped by 5 bases and J by 2 bases, with 9 bases between them. This CDR3 comprises 13 residues. Per germline, CDR1 LNHDA and CDR2 SQIVND (reference sequence). The CDR3: CASSEVRQETQYF. As DNA, the CDR3 is TGTGCCAGTAGTGAAGTCCGACAAGAGACCCAGTACTTC.

This sequence joins TRBV18 and TRBJ2-3; D remains ambiguous. V was shortened by 7 bases and J by 7 bases, with 15 bases between the two germline ends. Per the germline V gene, CDR1 is KGHSH and CDR2 is LQKENI. The CDR3 covers 13 residues. As DNA, the CDR3 is TGTGCCAGCTATTGGAGCACGGAAAATACGCAGTATTTT. Translated: CASYWSTENTQYF.

Concerning this clone: Other DNA sequences within the sample encode an identical CDR3. The chain carries TRBV30 and TRBJ2-7, with D possibly TRBD1 on 5 matching bases. The CDR3 has 12 residues. Germline V gives CDR1 GTSNPN, CDR2 SVGIG (reference sequence). V lost 2 bases and J lost 2, with 7 bases in between. CDR3: CAWSTGTYEQYF. The CDR3 DNA sequence: TGTGCCTGGAGTACAGGTACCTACGAGCAGTACTTC.

V usage is TRBV5-1 and J usage is TRBJ1-5, with D perhaps TRBD1 (5 bases). V was shortened by 0 bases and J by 4 bases, with 8 bases between the two germline ends. The germline gives CDR1 SGHRS, CDR2 YFSETQ. The CDR3 covers 14 residues. In DNA form, the CDR3 reads TGCGCCAGCAGCTTGGGACAGTTTAATCAGCCCCAGCATTTT. Its translation: CASSLGQFNQPQHF. The full variable domain, rest sourced from reference TRBV5-1 and TRBJ1-5, is KAGVTQTPRYLIKTRGQQVTLSCSPISGHRSVSWYQQTPGQGLQFLFEYFSETQRNKGNFPGRFSGRQFSNSRSEMNVSTLELGDSALYLCASSLGQFNQPQHFGDGTRLSIL.

The chain uses TRBV5-4 and TRBJ2-4; 8 bases align to TRBD1. Per germline, CDR1 SGHNT and CDR2 YYREEE (reference sequence). V shed 3 bases and J 0 bases; nucleotides not matched to a gene: 8. The length of the CDR3 is 17 residues. The CDR3 bases are TGTGCCAGCAGCTCCGACAGGGGAGCCTTAGCCAAAAACATTCAGTACTTC. Protein sequence: CASSSDRGALAKNIQYF.

This clone was seen only once. V and J are TRBV7-6 and TRBJ2-5; D is possibly TRBD1 or TRBD2 (5 bases each). The CDR3 spans 18 residues. The germline CDR1 and CDR2 sequences are SGHVS and FNYEAQ. Trimming removed 1 base from V and 5 bases from J, with 23 bases in between. The CDR3, as DNA: TGTGCCAGCAGCTTAGGTACCCCGGGACCTTTGACCTTTGAGACCCAGTACTTC. This gives the protein CASSLGTPGPLTFETQYF.

This chain uses TRBV28 with TRBJ1-1, with D perhaps matching TRBD1 (6 bases). Germline lookup yields CDR1 MDHEN and CDR2 SYDVKM. The CDR3 runs to 14 residues. The V gene lost 11 bases and the J gene lost 1 base, with 17 bases spanning the gap. The CDR3 loop is CASRTGPTNTEAFF. The CDR3 nucleotides read TGTGCCTCTAGAACAGGGCCAACGAACACTGAAGCTTTCTTT. The variable domain in full, completed from reference TRBV28 and TRBJ1-1, reads DVKVTQSSRYLVKRTGEKVFLECVQDMDHENMFWYRQDPGLGLRLIYFSYDVKMKEKGDIPEGYSVSREKKERFSLILESASTNQTSMYLCASRTGPTNTEAFFGQGTRLTVV.

The count of this clone is one. Other DNA variants within this sample encode the same CDR3. The genes are TRBV18 and TRBJ1-4, with 7 bases fitting TRBD1. J lost 4 bases, V lost 3 bases, and 2 bases had no gene match. The germline CDR1 and CDR2 sequences are KGHSH and LQKENI. The CDR3 runs 14 residues. The CDR3 protein is CASSPTGNNEKLFF. The CDR3 DNA follows: TGTGCCAGCTCACCGACAGGGAATAATGAAAAACTGTTTTTT.

The J gene is TRBJ2-7, the V gene TRBV27; 7 bases align to TRBD2. This CDR3 spans 13 amino acids. Trimming cost V 0 bases and J 5 bases; bases outside gene matches: 1. CDR1 MNHEY and CDR2 SMNVEV come from the germline V gene (reference sequence). The CDR3 region has the DNA TGTGCCAGCAGTTTATCGGGGGGGAACGAGCAGTACTTC. Translation gives CASSLSGGNEQYF.

The chain is built from TRBV7-9 and TRBJ2-2; 12 positions match TRBD2. V lost 3 bases, J lost 4 bases, and 9 bases stayed unmatched. The CDR3 spans 18 residues. Germline V gene data show CDR1 as SEHNR and CDR2 as FQNEAQ (reference sequence). The CDR3 spells CASSFPSGRAGGTGELFF. DNA for the CDR3: TGTGCCAGCAGCTTTCCTAGCGGGAGGGCCGGGGGCACCGGGGAGCTGTTTTTT.

The V gene is TRBV5-1, the J gene TRBJ1-5, with D tentatively TRBD1 (5 bases). Deletions cut 0 bases from V and 0 bases from J, with 7 bases between. CDR1 is SGHRS and CDR2 is YFSETQ in the germline V gene. The CDR3 contains 15 residues. Written as DNA, the CDR3 is TGCGCCAGCAGCTTGGTCGACAGTAGCAATCAGCCCCAGCATTTT. Amino acid sequence: CASSLVDSSNQPQHF.